This TCR beta chain is drawn from a study of blood T cell repertoires in COVID-19 (dated by TCRdb to 2020 to 2022). About the study as a whole: The collaborator samples originated in the United States, Italy and Spain and spanned the acute and convalescent phases of COVID-19. The material from the prospective study consisted of cDNA or gDNA derived from T cells, B-cell-depleted T cells, or PBMCs. Deeply sampled blood TCRbeta repertoires from subjects exposed to, actively infected with, or recovered from COVID-19 were included in the dataset. The repertoires were made available in a free public database intended to serve as a resource for research on the immune response to SARS-CoV-2. The samples were drawn from two sources: the first 160 participants of the ongoing ImmuneRACE study, and 1,200 or so subjects contributed by 6 global collaborators. Sample metadata almost always included a de-identified subject ID, COVID-19 status, age in years and sex. Where available, HLA class I and class II types were obtained from metadata supplied by the sample provider rather than from assay-based typing. General conclusions and limits of the study: The amount of clinical and demographic metadata varied by source and participant and was provided uncurated.

The collaborating institutions used their own protocols to collect whole blood in K2EDTA tubes. Collaborator samples were shipped for TCRbeta analysis as frozen whole blood, isolated PBMCs, or DNA extracted from either sample type. This clone was recorded a few times. Its specific antigen is unknown. No quality values exist for individual bases; no much larger clone is one base distant. TCRbeta CDR3 regions were amplified from genomic DNA using the immunoSEQ Assay, a bias-controlled multiplex PCR. Concerning the study's data processing: Nucleated cell counts per sample were estimated from amplification of reference gene primers within the assay. To quantify the absolute abundance of each unique TCRbeta CDR3 rearrangement, sequence reads were collapsed and filtered. For each sample, productive Simpson clonality was calculated as the square root of Simpson's diversity index across productive rearrangements. TCRdb holds this immuneACCESS table with in-frame rearrangements only. Some clones are missing; in checked studies, unresolved V genes explain under half, and the rest has no known cause. The D gene and trimming were derived from the DNA, and the V and J assignments and clone size from that table. The table for this sample lists tens of thousands of clones; approximately 86% of them were counted only once. The ten largest clones add up to around 1.4% of the sample.

Sequenced: peripheral blood. This TCR derives from a woman in her sixties with acute or convalescent COVID-19.

The CDR3 amino acid sequence is: CASSADRGGNYGYTF. The DNA reads as follows: TGCGCCAGCAGCGCGGACAGGGGAGGGAACTATGGCTACACCTTC. The chain employs TRBV5-1 and TRBJ1-2; the central 9 bases match TRBD1. CDR1 and CDR2, per the germline V gene, are SGHRS and YFSETQ. Germline trimming amounts to 4 bases on V and 2 bases on J, with 6 as the count of junction bases outside the gene matches. The CDR3, from cysteine to phenylalanine, totals 15 residues. The DNA shown is the 45-base CDR3, in frame from base 1.